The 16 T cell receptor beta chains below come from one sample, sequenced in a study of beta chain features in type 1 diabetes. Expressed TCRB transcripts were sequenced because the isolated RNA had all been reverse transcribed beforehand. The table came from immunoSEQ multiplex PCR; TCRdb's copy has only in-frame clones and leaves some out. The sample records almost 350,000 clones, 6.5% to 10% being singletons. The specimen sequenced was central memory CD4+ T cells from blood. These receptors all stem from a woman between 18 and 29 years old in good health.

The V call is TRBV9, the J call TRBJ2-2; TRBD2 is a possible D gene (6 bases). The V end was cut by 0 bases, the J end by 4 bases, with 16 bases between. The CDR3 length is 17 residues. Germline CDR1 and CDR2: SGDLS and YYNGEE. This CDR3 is CASSVVGDLGSTGELFF. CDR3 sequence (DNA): TGTGCCAGCAGCGTAGTTGGGGACTTGGGTAGCACCGGGGAGCTGTTTTTT.

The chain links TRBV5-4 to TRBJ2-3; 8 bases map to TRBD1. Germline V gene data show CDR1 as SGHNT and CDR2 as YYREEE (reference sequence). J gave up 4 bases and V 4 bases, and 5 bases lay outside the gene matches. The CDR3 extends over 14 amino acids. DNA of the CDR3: TGTGCCAGCAGCACCGCGACAGGGGCAGATACGCAGTATTTT. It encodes CASSTATGADTQYF.

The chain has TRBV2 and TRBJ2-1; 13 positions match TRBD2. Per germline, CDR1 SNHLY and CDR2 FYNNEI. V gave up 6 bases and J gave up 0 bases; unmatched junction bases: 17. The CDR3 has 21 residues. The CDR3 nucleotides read TGTGCCAGCAGGAGTGGGACTAGCGGGACTATCAGAAGCAGCTCCTACAATGAGCAGTTCTTC. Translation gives CASRSGTSGTIRSSSYNEQFF.

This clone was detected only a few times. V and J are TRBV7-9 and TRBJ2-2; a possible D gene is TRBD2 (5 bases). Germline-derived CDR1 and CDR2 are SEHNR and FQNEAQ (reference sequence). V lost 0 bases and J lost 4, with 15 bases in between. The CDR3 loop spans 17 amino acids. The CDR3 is CASSLASTGLGTGELFF. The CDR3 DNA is TGTGCCAGCAGCTTAGCATCGACGGGATTGGGCACCGGGGAGCTGTTTTTT. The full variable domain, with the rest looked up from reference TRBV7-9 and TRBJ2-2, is DTGVSQNPRHKITKRGQNVTFRCDPISEHNRLYWYRQTLGQGPEFLTYFQNEAQLEKSRLLSDRFSAERPKGSFSTLEIQRTEQGDSAMYLCASSLASTGLGTGELFFGEGSRLTVL.

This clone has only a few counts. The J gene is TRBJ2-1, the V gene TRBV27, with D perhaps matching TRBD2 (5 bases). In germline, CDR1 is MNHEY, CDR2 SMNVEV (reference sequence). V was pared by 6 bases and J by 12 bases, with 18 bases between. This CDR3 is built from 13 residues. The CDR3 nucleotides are TGTGCCAGCAGCCCGTACACTAGGGCGGGGCAGTTCTTC. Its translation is CASSPYTRAGQFF.

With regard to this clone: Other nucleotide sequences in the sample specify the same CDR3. The CDR3 sequence: CASGTSGIRTDTQYF. CDR3 in DNA: TGTGCCAGTGGGACTAGCGGCATTCGCACAGATACGCAGTATTTT. The chain is built from TRBV2 and TRBJ2-3, with 11 bases that match TRBD2. The CDR3 sequence is 15 residues long. In germline, CDR1 is SNHLY, CDR2 FYNNEI. J lost 1 base, V lost 9 bases, and 6 bases had no gene match.

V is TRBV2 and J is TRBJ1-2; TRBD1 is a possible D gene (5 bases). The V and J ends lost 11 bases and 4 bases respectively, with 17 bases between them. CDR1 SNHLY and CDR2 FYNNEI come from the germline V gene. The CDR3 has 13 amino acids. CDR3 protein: CAGRAGGAYGYTF. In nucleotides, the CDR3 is TGTGCCGGTCGGGCGGGAGGGGCCTATGGCTACACCTTC. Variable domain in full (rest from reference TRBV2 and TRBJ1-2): EPEVTQTPSHQVTQMGQEVILRCVPISNHLYFYWYRQILGQKVEFLVSFYNNEISEKSEIFDDQFSVERPDGSNFTLKIRSTKLEDSAMYFCAGRAGGAYGYTFGSGTRLTVV.

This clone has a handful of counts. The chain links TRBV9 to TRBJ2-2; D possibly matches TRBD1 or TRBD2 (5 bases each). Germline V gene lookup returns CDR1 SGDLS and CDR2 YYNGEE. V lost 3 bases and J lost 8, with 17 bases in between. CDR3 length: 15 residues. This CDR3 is CASSALSPGQGELFF. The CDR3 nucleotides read TGTGCCAGCAGCGCTCTTAGTCCGGGGCAGGGGGAGCTGTTTTTT.

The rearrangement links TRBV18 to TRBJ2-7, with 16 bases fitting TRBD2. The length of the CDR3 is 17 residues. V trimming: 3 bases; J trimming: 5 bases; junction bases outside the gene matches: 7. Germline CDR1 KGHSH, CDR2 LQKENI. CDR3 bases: TGTGCCAGCTCACCGGGACTAGCGGGAGGGATGCGCGACGAGCAGTACTTC. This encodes CASSPGLAGGMRDEQYF.

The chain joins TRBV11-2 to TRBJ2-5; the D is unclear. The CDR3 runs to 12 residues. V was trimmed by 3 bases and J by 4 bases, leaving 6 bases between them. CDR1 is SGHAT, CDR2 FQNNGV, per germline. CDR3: CASSFYGETQYF. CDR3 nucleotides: TGTGCCAGCAGCTTCTATGGAGAGACCCAGTACTTC.

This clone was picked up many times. CDR3 protein: CASSLDGTYNEQFF. The CDR3 DNA reads as TGTGCCAGCAGCTTGGACGGCACTTACAATGAGCAGTTCTTC. The chain employs TRBV2 and TRBJ2-1; D not resolved. Germline loops: CDR1 SNHLY, CDR2 FYNNEI. Between the trimmed V and J ends, which lost 6 bases and 4 bases, there was a span of 13 bases. This CDR3 contains 14 residues.

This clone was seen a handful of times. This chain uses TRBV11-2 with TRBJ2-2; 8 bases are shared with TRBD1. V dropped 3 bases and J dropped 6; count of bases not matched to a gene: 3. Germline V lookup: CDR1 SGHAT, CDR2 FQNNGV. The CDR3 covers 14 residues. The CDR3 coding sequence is TGTGCCAGCAGCTTCGACAGGGGAGCCGGGGAGCTGTTTTTT. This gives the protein CASSFDRGAGELFF.

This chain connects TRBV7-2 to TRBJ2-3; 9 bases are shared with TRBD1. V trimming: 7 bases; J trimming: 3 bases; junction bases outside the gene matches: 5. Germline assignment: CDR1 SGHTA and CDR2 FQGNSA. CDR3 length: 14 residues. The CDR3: CASNPQGATDTQYF. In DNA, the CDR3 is TGTGCCAGCAACCCACAGGGGGCGACAGATACGCAGTATTTT.

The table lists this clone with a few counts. This CDR3 is CASSVDGDPRGDTQYF. CDR3 coding DNA: TGTGCCAGCAGCGTAGATGGGGACCCACGCGGGGATACGCAGTATTTT. This sequence joins TRBV9 and TRBJ2-3; D is perhaps TRBD1 or TRBD2 (5 bases each). The V end lost 0 bases, the J end lost 6 bases, and 17 bases lay between the germline ends. Germline loops: CDR1 SGDLS, CDR2 YYNGEE. The CDR3 extends over 16 amino acids.

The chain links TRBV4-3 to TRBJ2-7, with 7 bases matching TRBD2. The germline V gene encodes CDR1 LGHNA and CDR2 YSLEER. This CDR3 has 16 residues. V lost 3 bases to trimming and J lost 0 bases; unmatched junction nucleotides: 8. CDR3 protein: CASSHLAGVPSYEQYF. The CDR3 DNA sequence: TGCGCCAGCAGCCACCTCGCGGGGGTACCCTCCTACGAGCAGTACTTC.

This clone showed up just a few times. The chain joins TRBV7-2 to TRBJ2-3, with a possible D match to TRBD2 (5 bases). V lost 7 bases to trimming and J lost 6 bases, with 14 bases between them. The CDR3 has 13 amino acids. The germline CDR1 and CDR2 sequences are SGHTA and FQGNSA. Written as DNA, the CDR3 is TGTGCCAGCAATGACTACACCCAGGATACGCAGTATTTT. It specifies CASNDYTQDTQYF.